Listed below are T cell receptor beta chains from one sample, sequenced in a study of T cell repertoires in aging, cancer and after chemotherapy. TCRdb redid the calling of the multiplex PCR reads with MiXCR, one entry per CDR3 protein. The repertoire holds around 15,000 distinct CDR3 sequences, with 45% to 50% as singletons. Sequencing was done on a sample of blood. Receptor source: a human donor in good health. CDR3s include the opening cysteine and the closing phenylalanine or tryptophan. D genes are given only for firm matches. Clone size, where shown, is once, few, many, or a class for clones that have expanded.

clone size: -
J gene: TRBJ2-2
V gene: TRBV5-6
D gene: -
CDR3 DNA: TGTGCCAGCAGCTCCGGGCCCAACACCGGGGAGCTGTTTTTT
CDR3 protein: CASSSGPNTGELFF

clone size: -
J gene: TRBJ1-2
V gene: TRBV27
D gene: TRBD1
CDR3 DNA: TGTGCCAGCAGAGAGACAGGGGTGAGCTATGGCTACACCTTC
CDR3 protein: CASRETGVSYGYTF

clone size: few
J gene: TRBJ2-3
V gene: TRBV27
D gene: TRBD2
CDR3 DNA: TGTGCCAGCACCAAAGCGGGAGGGCCGCCCACAGATACGCAGTATTTT
CDR3 protein: CASTKAGGPPTDTQYF

clone size: -
J gene: TRBJ1-1
V gene: TRBV29-1
D gene: TRBD1
CDR3 DNA: TGCAGCGTTGGGTCTTTAATGCCGGGACAGGGGATGAAAGCTTTCTTT
CDR3 protein: CSVGSLMPGQGMKAFF

clone size: -
J gene: TRBJ2-1
V gene: TRBV19
D gene: -
CDR3 DNA: TGTGCCAGTAGTATAGTTTTGGGAGGCAATGAGCAGTTCTTC
CDR3 protein: CASSIVLGGNEQFF

clone size: -
J gene: TRBJ2-3
V gene: TRBV11-2
D gene: -
CDR3 DNA: TGTGCCAGCAGCTTAGTCGGGTGGGGGAACACAGATACGCAGTATTTT
CDR3 protein: CASSLVGWGNTDTQYF

clone size: -
J gene: TRBJ2-7
V gene: TRBV6-1
D gene: TRBD2
CDR3 DNA: TGTGCCAGCAAATTTGGAGCGGGAGGGTCCTACGAGCAGTACTTC
CDR3 protein: CASKFGAGGSYEQYF

clone size: few
J gene: TRBJ2-7
V gene: TRBV18
D gene: TRBD2
CDR3 DNA: TGTGCCAGCTCACCGATAGGAGCTAGCGGGAGGTACGAGCAGTACTTC
CDR3 protein: CASSPIGASGRYEQYF

clone size: -
J gene: TRBJ1-1
V gene: TRBV19
D gene: -
CDR3 DNA: TGTGCCAGTAGTGCGTTGAGCACCGGGACCCCAATGAGGGCTTTCTTT
CDR3 protein: CASSALSTGTPMRAFF

clone size: -
J gene: TRBJ2-1
V gene: TRBV19
D gene: TRBD2
CDR3 DNA: TGTGCCAGTACCCCCGCGCAAGCGGGAGCCGGTGAGCAGTTCTTC
CDR3 protein: CASTPAQAGAGEQFF

clone size: -
J gene: TRBJ2-3
V gene: TRBV7-2
D gene: -
CDR3 DNA: TGTGCCAGCAGCTTAATAAAGCGCACAGATACGCAGTATTTT
CDR3 protein: CASSLIKRTDTQYF

clone size: few
J gene: TRBJ2-7
V gene: TRBV5-4
D gene: TRBD2
CDR3 DNA: TGTGCCAGCAGCCCGGGGGGGTCCGCCAACGAGCAGTACTTC
CDR3 protein: CASSPGGSANEQYF

clone size: -
J gene: TRBJ2-1
V gene: TRBV6-5
D gene: -
CDR3 DNA: TGTGCCAGCAGTTACTCAAACCAGCGGTACTACAATGAGCAGTTCTTC
CDR3 protein: CASSYSNQRYYNEQFF

clone size: -
J gene: TRBJ1-1
V gene: TRBV29-1
D gene: -
CDR3 DNA: TGCAGCGTTTCTGAAACTGAAGCTTTCTTT
CDR3 protein: CSVSETEAFF

clone size: -
J gene: TRBJ1-1
V gene: TRBV29-1
D gene: -
CDR3 DNA: TGCAGCGTCCCCGTCGCAGGAACTTACACTGAAGCTTTCTTT
CDR3 protein: CSVPVAGTYTEAFF

clone size: -
J gene: TRBJ1-4
V gene: TRBV30
D gene: -
CDR3 DNA: TGTGCCTGGAGTGTGACAGATGAAAAACTGTTTTTT
CDR3 protein: CAWSVTDEKLFF

clone size: -
J gene: TRBJ1-5
V gene: TRBV18
D gene: -
CDR3 DNA: TGTGCCAGCTCCTTTGGACCTGGGGATCAGCCCCAGCATTTT
CDR3 protein: CASSFGPGDQPQHF

clone size: -
J gene: TRBJ2-7
V gene: TRBV6-2/TRBV6-3
D gene: -
CDR3 DNA: TGTGCCAGCAGTTACCTCGACTGGGAGCAGTACTTC
CDR3 protein: CASSYLDWEQYF

clone size: -
J gene: TRBJ2-5
V gene: TRBV18
D gene: TRBD1
CDR3 DNA: TGTGCCAGCTCACTGGACAGGGTCAAGACCCAGTACTTC
CDR3 protein: CASSLDRVKTQYF

clone size: -
J gene: TRBJ2-6
V gene: TRBV27
D gene: TRBD2
CDR3 DNA: TGTGCCAGCAGCTTTTCGGGACTAGCGGGAAAGGGGGCCAACGTCCTGACTTTC
CDR3 protein: CASSFSGLAGKGANVLTF

clone size: few
J gene: TRBJ2-3
V gene: TRBV12-3/TRBV12-4
D gene: -
CDR3 DNA: TGTGCCAGCAGTTTGCAGGTAACCAGAGATACGCAGTATTTT
CDR3 protein: CASSLQVTRDTQYF

clone size: medium-sized
J gene: TRBJ2-6
V gene: TRBV11-1
D gene: -
CDR3 DNA: TGTGCCAGCAGCTTAGCCGGGACTCTCTCGGGGGCCAACGTCCTGACTTTC
CDR3 protein: CASSLAGTLSGANVLTF

clone size: -
J gene: TRBJ2-2
V gene: TRBV27
D gene: TRBD1
CDR3 DNA: TGTGCCAGCAGTTTAACCAGGGGGACGGGCGGGGAGCTGTTTTTT
CDR3 protein: CASSLTRGTGGELFF

clone size: -
J gene: TRBJ2-7
V gene: TRBV27
D gene: TRBD2
CDR3 DNA: TGTGCCAGCAGTTTGCTAGCGGGAGTTGGGTACGAGCAGTACTTC
CDR3 protein: CASSLLAGVGYEQYF

clone size: -
J gene: TRBJ1-2
V gene: TRBV19
D gene: TRBD1
CDR3 DNA: TGTGCCAGTAGTCCCCAGGACAGGGGAGGTGGCTACACCTTC
CDR3 protein: CASSPQDRGGGYTF

clone size: -
J gene: TRBJ2-1
V gene: TRBV19
D gene: TRBD2
CDR3 DNA: TGTGCCAGTAGTGGGAATGGAATAGCGGGCAATGAGCAGTTCTTC
CDR3 protein: CASSGNGIAGNEQFF

clone size: -
J gene: TRBJ1-6
V gene: TRBV18
D gene: -
CDR3 DNA: TGTGCCAGCTCCCCCCGGACGGGATTTGAATCACCCCTCCACTTT
CDR3 protein: CASSPRTGFESPLHF

clone size: medium-sized
J gene: TRBJ2-3
V gene: TRBV29-1
D gene: -
CDR3 DNA: TGCAGCGCTTCTACCTCAGATACGCAGTATTTT
CDR3 protein: CSASTSDTQYF

clone size: -
J gene: TRBJ2-7
V gene: TRBV11-2
D gene: TRBD1
CDR3 DNA: TGTGCCAGCAGCACCGGACAGGGGTACTACGAGCAGTACTTC
CDR3 protein: CASSTGQGYYEQYF

clone size: medium-sized
J gene: TRBJ2-3
V gene: TRBV29-1
D gene: -
CDR3 DNA: TGCAGCGGAATAAGGGTAATGGGAGATACGCAGTATTTT
CDR3 protein: CSGIRVMGDTQYF

clone size: medium-sized
J gene: TRBJ2-1
V gene: TRBV29-1
D gene: -
CDR3 DNA: TGCAGCGTTGAAGTGTGGGAGAGCTCCTACAATGAGCAGTTCTTC
CDR3 protein: CSVEVWESSYNEQFF

clone size: -
J gene: TRBJ2-1
V gene: TRBV19
D gene: TRBD1
CDR3 DNA: TGTGCCAGTAGCCCGGACAGGGGGCCCTCCGATGAGCAGTTCTTC
CDR3 protein: CASSPDRGPSDEQFF

clone size: -
J gene: TRBJ2-7
V gene: TRBV6-1
D gene: TRBD2
CDR3 DNA: TGTGCCAGCAGTTCCTTAGCGGGAGCATCCTACGAGCAGTACTTC
CDR3 protein: CASSSLAGASYEQYF

clone size: -
J gene: TRBJ1-1
V gene: TRBV18
D gene: -
CDR3 DNA: TGTGCCAGCTCCCCACAGGGTGTAGGTACTGAAGCTTTCTTT
CDR3 protein: CASSPQGVGTEAFF

clone size: -
J gene: TRBJ2-7
V gene: TRBV5-4
D gene: -
CDR3 DNA: TGTGCCAGTAGTATAGATGTCGAGATCTACGAGCAGTACTTC
CDR3 protein: CASSIDVEIYEQYF

clone size: few
J gene: TRBJ2-5
V gene: TRBV11-1
D gene: TRBD2
CDR3 DNA: TGTGCCAGCCACCAGGGCGGGAGAGAGACCCAGTACTTC
CDR3 protein: CASHQGGRETQYF

clone size: -
J gene: TRBJ2-5
V gene: TRBV5-4
D gene: -
CDR3 DNA: TGTGCCAGCAGCTTGGCGTTCAGGGAGACCCAGTACTTC
CDR3 protein: CASSLAFRETQYF

clone size: once
J gene: TRBJ2-1
V gene: TRBV24-1
D gene: -
CDR3 DNA: TGTGCCACCAGAGGGGACCACGATGAGCAGTTCTTC
CDR3 protein: CATRGDHDEQFF

clone size: -
J gene: TRBJ1-6
V gene: TRBV5-6
D gene: TRBD1
CDR3 DNA: TGTGCCAGCAGTTACCAGGGGGCTCGGCATTCACCCCTCCACTTT
CDR3 protein: CASSYQGARHSPLHF

clone size: few
J gene: TRBJ2-7
V gene: TRBV19
D gene: TRBD2
CDR3 DNA: TGTGCCAGTAGTGAAATAGCGGGAGGCGCCTACGAGCAGTACTTC
CDR3 protein: CASSEIAGGAYEQYF